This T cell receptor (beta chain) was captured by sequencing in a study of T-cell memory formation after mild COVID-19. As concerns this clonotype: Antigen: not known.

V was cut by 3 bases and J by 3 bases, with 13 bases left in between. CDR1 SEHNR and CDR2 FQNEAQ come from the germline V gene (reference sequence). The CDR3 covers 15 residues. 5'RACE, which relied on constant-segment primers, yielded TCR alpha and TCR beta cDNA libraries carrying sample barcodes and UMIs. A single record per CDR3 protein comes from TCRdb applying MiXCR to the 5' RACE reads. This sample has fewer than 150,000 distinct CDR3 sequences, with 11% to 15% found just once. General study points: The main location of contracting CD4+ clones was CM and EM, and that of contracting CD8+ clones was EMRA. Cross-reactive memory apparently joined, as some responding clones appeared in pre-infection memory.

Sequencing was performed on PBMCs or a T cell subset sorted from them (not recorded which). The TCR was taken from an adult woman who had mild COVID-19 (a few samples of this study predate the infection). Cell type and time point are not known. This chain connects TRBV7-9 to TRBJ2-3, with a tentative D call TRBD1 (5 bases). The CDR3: CASSFVQELTDTQYF. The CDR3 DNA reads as TGTGCCAGCAGCTTCGTACAGGAGCTAACAGATACGCAGTATTTT.